This is a list of T cell receptor beta chains from one sample in a study of blood T cell repertoires in COVID-19. The method was immunoSEQ multiplex PCR; TCRdb's version includes in-frame clones alone and lacks a portion of them. The table includes 150,000 to 200,000 clones, approximately 75% detected once. What was sequenced was peripheral blood. These receptors were collected from a human donor in a cohort sampled during active COVID-19. CDR3s include the opening cysteine and the closing phenylalanine or tryptophan. D genes are given only for firm matches. Clone sizes are given selectively: once, few, many, or a class where the clone is expanded.

size	D	V	J	DNA	CDR3
NA	TRBD1	TRBV9	TRBJ2-7	TGTGCCAGCAGCGTGGGGACAGCCGGCGAGCAGTACTTC	CASSVGTAGEQYF
NA	NA	TRBV12-3/TRBV12-4	TRBJ2-7	TGTGCCAGCAGTTTGGGGGGGCGATCCGAGCAGTACTTC	CASSLGGRSEQYF
NA	NA	TRBV29-1	TRBJ2-5	TGCAGCGTACCCGGGGCGGGGACTTTTGGGGAGACCCAGTACTTC	CSVPGAGTFGETQYF
NA	TRBD1	TRBV7-9	TRBJ2-7	TGTGCCAGCAGCTGGGGGACAGCCCGACCCTACGAGCAGTACTTC	CASSWGTARPYEQYF
NA	TRBD1	TRBV10-3	TRBJ2-1	TGTGCCATCAGTGAAGGACAGGGGGCCGGGGAGCAGTTCTTC	CAISEGQGAGEQFF
NA	NA	TRBV5-5	TRBJ1-6	TGTGCCAGCAGCTCCGGACAGCTAGATAATTCACCCCTCCACTTT	CASSSGQLDNSPLHF
NA	NA	TRBV6-5	TRBJ1-2	TGTGCCAGCAGTTACTCGAATTCCAGGGTGGGCTATGGCTACACCTTC	CASSYSNSRVGYGYTF
NA	NA	TRBV5-1	TRBJ2-7	TGCGCCAGCAGCTTGGGACTCTTGGATTGGGAGCAGTACTTC	CASSLGLLDWEQYF
NA	NA	TRBV4-3	TRBJ2-7	TGCGCCAGCAGCCAAGAATCGGGAATCTCCTACGAGCAGTACTTC	CASSQESGISYEQYF
once	TRBD1	TRBV28	TRBJ1-5	TGTGCCAGCAGTCAACGGACAGGGGGCCTTAATCAGCCCCAGCATTTT	CASSQRTGGLNQPQHF
NA	TRBD1	TRBV6-5	TRBJ1-6	TGTGCCAGCAGCAGGGACAGGAACTTATCACCCCTCCACTTT	CASSRDRNLSPLHF
NA	TRBD1	TRBV11-2	TRBJ1-3	TGTGCCAGCAGCTTGGGACAGGGTTTTGGAAACACCATATATTTT	CASSLGQGFGNTIYF
few	NA	TRBV5-5	TRBJ1-5	TGTGCCAGCAGCTTGGAGAGGAGGGGCAATCAGCCCCAGCATTTT	CASSLERRGNQPQHF
NA	TRBD2	TRBV10-2	TRBJ2-7	TGCGCCAGCGGGGGGGGATACGAGCAGTACTTC	CASGGGYEQYF
NA	TRBD2	TRBV27	TRBJ2-1	TGTGCCAGCACCCTACTAGCGGGAGTCTACAATGAGCAGTTCTTC	CASTLLAGVYNEQFF
few	NA	TRBV5-5	TRBJ1-3	TGTGCCAGCAGCTTCGAACAGGGAACTGGAAACACCATATATTTT	CASSFEQGTGNTIYF
few	NA	TRBV29-1	TRBJ1-3	TGCAGCGTAAGCCCACGGGGATACGGAAACACCATATATTTT	CSVSPRGYGNTIYF
NA	TRBD2	TRBV4-1	TRBJ2-7	TGCGCCAGCAGCCCACTTGGGACTAGCGGTTCCTACGAGCAGTACTTC	CASSPLGTSGSYEQYF
NA	NA	TRBV9	TRBJ2-5	TGTGCCAGCAGCGTAGACCCAGGACTGGGAGAGACCCAGTACTTC	CASSVDPGLGETQYF
NA	NA	TRBV2	TRBJ2-7	TGTGCCAGCAGGGACAGCGAATACTACGAGCAGTACTTC	CASRDSEYYEQYF
NA	NA	TRBV6-5	TRBJ2-6	TGTGCCAGCAGAGACGAGGTCTCTGGGGCCAACGTCCTGACTTTC	CASRDEVSGANVLTF
NA	TRBD1	TRBV12-3/TRBV12-4	TRBJ1-5	TGTGCCAGCACCGAGGCAGGGGGTCAGCCCCAGCATTTT	CASTEAGGQPQHF
NA	NA	TRBV21-1	TRBJ1-5	TGTGCCAGCAGCAAATTTGAGGACAGGGGGAATAGCAATCAGCCCCAGCATTTT	CASSKFEDRGNSNQPQHF
NA	TRBD1	TRBV19	TRBJ1-5	TGTGCCAGTAGTATCGGACAGGGTAGGAATCAGCCCCAGCATTTT	CASSIGQGRNQPQHF
NA	TRBD2	TRBV7-9	TRBJ2-5	TGTGCCAGCAGCTCCTTAGCGGGGGGCGGAGAGACCCAGTACTTC	CASSSLAGGGETQYF
NA	NA	TRBV7-7	TRBJ2-7	TGTGCTAGCAGCTTGGACACGAGTTACGAGCAGTACTTC	CASSLDTSYEQYF
NA	NA	TRBV30	TRBJ1-4	TGTGCCTGGAGTGCGGGAGGAGGGATCGGCGAAAAACTGTTTTTT	CAWSAGGGIGEKLFF
NA	TRBD2	TRBV10-2	TRBJ2-5	TGCGCCAGCAGTGGGGGGGGACCCCAGTACTTC	CASSGGGPQYF
NA	NA	TRBV7-2	TRBJ1-5	TGTGCCAGCAGCGCACAGAGGGGGGGGCCCCAGCATTTT	CASSAQRGGPQHF